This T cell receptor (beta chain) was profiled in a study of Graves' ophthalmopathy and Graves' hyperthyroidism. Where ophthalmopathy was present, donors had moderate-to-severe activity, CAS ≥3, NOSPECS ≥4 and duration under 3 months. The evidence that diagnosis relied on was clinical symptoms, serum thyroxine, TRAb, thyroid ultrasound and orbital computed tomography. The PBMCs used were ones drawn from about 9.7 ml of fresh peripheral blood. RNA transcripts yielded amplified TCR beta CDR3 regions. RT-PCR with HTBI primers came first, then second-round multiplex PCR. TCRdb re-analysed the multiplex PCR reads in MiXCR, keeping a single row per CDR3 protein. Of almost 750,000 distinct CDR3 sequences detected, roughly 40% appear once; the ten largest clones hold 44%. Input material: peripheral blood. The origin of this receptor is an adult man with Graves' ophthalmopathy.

In nucleotides, the CDR3 is TGTGCCAGCAGGGAAAGGTCCCAGTTTCATTCACCCCTCCACTTT. This codes for CASRERSQFHSPLHF. The rearrangement links TRBV2 to TRBJ1-6; no firm D call. CDR1 is SNHLY, CDR2 FYNNEI, per germline. The CDR3 is made up of 15 amino acids. Deletions cut 6 bases from V and 8 bases from J, with 17 bases between.